The clone carrying this T cell receptor (beta chain) has a single count. Data came from immunoSEQ multiplex PCR; TCRdb stores just in-frame clones and leaves some out. The table includes approximately 280,000 clones, more than 75% detected once. This CDR3 region has 13 residues. Trimming took 5 bases from V and 2 from J, leaving 7 bases between them. Germline loops: CDR1 SQVTM, CDR2 ANQGSEA. The record originates from a study of blood T cell repertoires in COVID-19. Study-wide background: The United States, Italy and Spain supplied acute and convalescent COVID-19 samples.

Specimen: PBMCs or T cells enriched from blood (not recorded which). J is TRBJ1-6 and V is TRBV29-1; D not resolved. This receptor was taken from a woman younger than 35 who had recovered from COVID-19. CDR3 in amino acids: CSVSDTYNSPLHF. Written as DNA, the CDR3 is TGCAGCGTTTCAGACACCTATAATTCACCCCTCCACTTT.